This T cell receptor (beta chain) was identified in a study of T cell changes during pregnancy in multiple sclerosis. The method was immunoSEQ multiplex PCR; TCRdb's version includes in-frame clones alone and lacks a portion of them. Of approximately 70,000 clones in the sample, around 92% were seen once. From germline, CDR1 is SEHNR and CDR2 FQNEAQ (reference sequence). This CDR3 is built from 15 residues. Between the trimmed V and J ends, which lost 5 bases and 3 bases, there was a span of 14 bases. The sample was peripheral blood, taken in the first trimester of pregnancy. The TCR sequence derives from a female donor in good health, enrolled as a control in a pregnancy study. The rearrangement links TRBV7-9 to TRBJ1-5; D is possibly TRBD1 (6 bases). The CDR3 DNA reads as TGTGCCAGCAGCCCCACAGGGATAGTCAATCAGCCCCAGCATTTT. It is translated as CASSPTGIVNQPQHF.